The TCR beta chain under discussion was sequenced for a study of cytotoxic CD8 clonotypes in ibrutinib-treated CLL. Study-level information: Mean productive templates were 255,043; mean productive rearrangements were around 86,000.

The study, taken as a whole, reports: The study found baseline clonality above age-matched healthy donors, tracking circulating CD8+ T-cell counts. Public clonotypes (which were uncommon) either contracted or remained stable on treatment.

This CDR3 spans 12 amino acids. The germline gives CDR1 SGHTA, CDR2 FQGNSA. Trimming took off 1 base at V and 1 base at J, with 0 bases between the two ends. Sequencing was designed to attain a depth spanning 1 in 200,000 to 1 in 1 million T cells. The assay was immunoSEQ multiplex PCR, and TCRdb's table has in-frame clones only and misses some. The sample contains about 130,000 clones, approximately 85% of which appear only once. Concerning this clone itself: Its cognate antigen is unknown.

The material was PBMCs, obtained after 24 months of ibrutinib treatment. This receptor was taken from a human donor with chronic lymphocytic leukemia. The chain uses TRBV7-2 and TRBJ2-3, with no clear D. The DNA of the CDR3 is TGTGCCAGCAGCTTAGGCACAGATACGCAGTATTTT. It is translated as CASSLGTDTQYF.